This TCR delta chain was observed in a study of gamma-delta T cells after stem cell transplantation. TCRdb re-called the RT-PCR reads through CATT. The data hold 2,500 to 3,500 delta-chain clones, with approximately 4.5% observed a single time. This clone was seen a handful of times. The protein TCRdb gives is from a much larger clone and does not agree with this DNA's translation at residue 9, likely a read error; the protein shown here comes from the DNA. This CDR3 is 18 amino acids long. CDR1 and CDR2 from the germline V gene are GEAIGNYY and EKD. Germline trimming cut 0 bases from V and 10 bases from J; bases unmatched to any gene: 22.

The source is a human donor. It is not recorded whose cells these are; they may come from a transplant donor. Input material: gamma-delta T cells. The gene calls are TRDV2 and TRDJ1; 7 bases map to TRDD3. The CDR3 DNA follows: TGTGCCTGTGACACCGTTGGCAGGGCGGGGGATCCCCGGAGAGGACTCATCTTT. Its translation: CACDTVGRAGDPRRGLIF.